This is a list of T cell receptor beta chains from one sample in a study of T cells after yellow fever vaccination. TCRdb independently ran MiXCR on the 5' RACE reads; one entry per CDR3 protein. The data contain under 250,000 distinct CDR3 sequences, around 3.1% of them singletons. This specimen was CD4+ T cells sorted from PBMCs, taken 10 days after the yellow fever booster vaccination. All receptors derive from a man aged 18 to 29 who received the YFV17D yellow fever vaccine. CDR3s include the opening cysteine and the closing phenylalanine or tryptophan. Each record gives: D gene, V gene, J gene, clone size, CDR3 DNA, CDR3 protein. The D gene is left open where the match is weak. The size of a clone is reported for some rows only, either as once, few or many, or as a class for expanded clones.

d_gene: .
v_gene: TRBV7-2
j_gene: TRBJ2-5
abundance: few
CDR3nt: TGTGCCAGCAGCTTTTCAAGGGGGGGGTCGCAGGGTTATCTAGAGACCCAGTACTTC
CDR3aa: CASSFSRGGSQGYLETQYF

d_gene: .
v_gene: TRBV30
j_gene: TRBJ2-3
abundance: .
CDR3nt: TGTGCCTGGACAAAGCAGGCTATCACAGATACGCAGTATTTT
CDR3aa: CAWTKQAITDTQYF

d_gene: TRBD1
v_gene: TRBV5-1
j_gene: TRBJ1-2
abundance: .
CDR3nt: TGCGCCAGCAGCTGGGGGACAGAGCTATATGGCTACACCTTC
CDR3aa: CASSWGTELYGYTF

d_gene: .
v_gene: TRBV20-1
j_gene: TRBJ1-6
abundance: few
CDR3nt: TGCAGTGCTCGGCAGGGGACGGGAAATTCACCCCTCCACTTT
CDR3aa: CSARQGTGNSPLHF

d_gene: TRBD2
v_gene: TRBV20-1
j_gene: TRBJ2-2
abundance: .
CDR3nt: TGCAGTGCTCGAGATCTAGCGGGGGCCTACACCGGGGAGCTGTTTTTT
CDR3aa: CSARDLAGAYTGELFF

d_gene: .
v_gene: TRBV7-6
j_gene: TRBJ1-5
abundance: many
CDR3nt: TGTGCCAGCAGCTTAGTCGGCACGCCCGAGGAGCCCCAGCATTTT
CDR3aa: CASSLVGTPEEPQHF

d_gene: TRBD1
v_gene: TRBV5-4
j_gene: TRBJ2-7
abundance: many
CDR3nt: TGTGCCAGCAGCAAGCCGGGACAGTCTGAGCAGTACTTC
CDR3aa: CASSKPGQSEQYF

d_gene: .
v_gene: TRBV11-2
j_gene: TRBJ2-2
abundance: few
CDR3nt: TGTGCCAGCAGCCCAAGACGGACGGGGAACACCGGGGAGCTGTTTTTT
CDR3aa: CASSPRRTGNTGELFF

d_gene: TRBD2
v_gene: TRBV7-2
j_gene: TRBJ2-3
abundance: many
CDR3nt: TGTGCCAGCAGCTTACAAGCGGGGCTCACAGATACGCAGTATTTT
CDR3aa: CASSLQAGLTDTQYF

d_gene: TRBD1
v_gene: TRBV25-1
j_gene: TRBJ2-7
abundance: many
CDR3nt: TGTGCCAGCAGTGAAGGGGGACAGGGCTACGAGCAGTACTTC
CDR3aa: CASSEGGQGYEQYF

d_gene: .
v_gene: TRBV6-6
j_gene: TRBJ1-1
abundance: many
CDR3nt: TGTGCCAGCAGTCATTTGGACAGACGACGTGAAGCTTTCTTT
CDR3aa: CASSHLDRRREAFF

d_gene: .
v_gene: TRBV20-1
j_gene: TRBJ2-3
abundance: .
CDR3nt: TGCAGTGCGGGAGCTGGGCCAGGAGATACGCAGTATTTT
CDR3aa: CSAGAGPGDTQYF

d_gene: .
v_gene: TRBV3-1
j_gene: TRBJ1-2
abundance: .
CDR3nt: TGTGCCAGCAGCCTCCGGACAGCTAACTATGGCTACACCTTC
CDR3aa: CASSLRTANYGYTF

d_gene: TRBD1
v_gene: TRBV6-5
j_gene: TRBJ2-1
abundance: .
CDR3nt: TGTGCCAGCAGTTACTCGGGGGAAAAGGGGGCATACTTTAATGAGCAGTTCTTC
CDR3aa: CASSYSGEKGAYFNEQFF

d_gene: TRBD1
v_gene: TRBV6-5
j_gene: TRBJ1-2
abundance: .
CDR3nt: TGTGCCAGCAGTCGACACCCACAGGGGACCTATGGCTACACCTTC
CDR3aa: CASSRHPQGTYGYTF

d_gene: TRBD1
v_gene: TRBV5-4
j_gene: TRBJ2-5
abundance: few
CDR3nt: TGTGCCAGCAGCCTCTCCCGGACAGGGGAGGGGACCCAGTACTTC
CDR3aa: CASSLSRTGEGTQYF

d_gene: TRBD1
v_gene: TRBV7-2
j_gene: TRBJ2-1
abundance: few
CDR3nt: TGTGCCTACGGGACAGGTGGCGAGCAGTTCTTC
CDR3aa: CAYGTGGEQFF

d_gene: .
v_gene: TRBV28
j_gene: TRBJ2-1
abundance: many
CDR3nt: TGTGCCAGCAGTAGATACAATGAGCAGTTCTTC
CDR3aa: CASSRYNEQFF

d_gene: .
v_gene: TRBV7-9
j_gene: TRBJ2-1
abundance: many
CDR3nt: TGTGCCAGCAGCTTAAACAGGGTGGAAGGTGATGAGCAGTTCTTC
CDR3aa: CASSLNRVEGDEQFF

d_gene: .
v_gene: TRBV7-9
j_gene: TRBJ2-2
abundance: many
CDR3nt: TGTGCCAGCAGCCGCGACAGGGTCCTAGCGGGGAACACCGGGGAGCTGTTTTTT
CDR3aa: CASSRDRVLAGNTGELFF

d_gene: .
v_gene: TRBV5-1
j_gene: TRBJ1-1
abundance: many
CDR3nt: TGCGCCAGCAGCTGGACGACTGCGAACACTGAAGCTTTCTTT
CDR3aa: CASSWTTANTEAFF